The sequence of this T cell receptor beta chain was determined in a study of a mutant IDH1 vaccine in newly diagnosed glioma. Across the study: Following radiotherapy alone, or alongside temozolomide cycles, vaccination was started after an interval of 4-6 weeks. Patients were pretreated with radiotherapy, temozolomide, or both, mostly both.

The protocol was immunoSEQ multiplex PCR, while the TCRdb copy is restricted to in-frame clones and leaves out a portion. The data contain about 51,000 clones, more than 70% of them singletons. The CDR3 is 14 amino acids. Germline V CDR1 and CDR2: MNHNS, SASEGT. Trimming cost V 4 bases and J 7 bases, with 14 bases left between them. The time point denotes: week 5, during vaccination. One vaccine dose held 300 ug of mutant IDH1 20-mer peptide and came with topical imiquimod. General study results and limits: The study observed vaccine-induced immune responses in roughly 93% of patients.

A word on this clone: Its antigen is unidentified.

The chain links TRBV6-1 to TRBJ1-5; D uncertain. This specimen consisted of PBMCs, obtained from a glioma patient whose treatment included an IDH1 peptide vaccine. This sequence was found in a man aged 45 to 65 with glioma. The CDR3 protein is CASSGTTIDQPQHF. CDR3 in DNA: TGTGCCAGCAGTGGGACCACGATCGACCAGCCCCAGCATTTT.